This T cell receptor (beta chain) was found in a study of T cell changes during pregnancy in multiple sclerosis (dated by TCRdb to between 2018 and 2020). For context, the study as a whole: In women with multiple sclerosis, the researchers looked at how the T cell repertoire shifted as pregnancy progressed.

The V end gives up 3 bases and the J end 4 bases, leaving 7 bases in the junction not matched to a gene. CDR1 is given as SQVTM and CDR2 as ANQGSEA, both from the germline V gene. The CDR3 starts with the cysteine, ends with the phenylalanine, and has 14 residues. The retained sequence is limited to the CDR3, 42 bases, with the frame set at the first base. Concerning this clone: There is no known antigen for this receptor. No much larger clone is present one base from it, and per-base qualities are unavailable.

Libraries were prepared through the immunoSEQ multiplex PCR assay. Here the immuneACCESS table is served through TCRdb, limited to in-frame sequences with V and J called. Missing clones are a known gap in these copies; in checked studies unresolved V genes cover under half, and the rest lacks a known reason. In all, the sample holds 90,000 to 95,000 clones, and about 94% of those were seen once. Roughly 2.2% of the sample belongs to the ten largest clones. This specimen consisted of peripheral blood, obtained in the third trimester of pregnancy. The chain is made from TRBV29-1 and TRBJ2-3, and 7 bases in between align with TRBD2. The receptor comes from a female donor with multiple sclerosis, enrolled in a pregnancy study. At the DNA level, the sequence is TGCAGCGTTGAGGGGAGGGGTTCCGCAGATACGCAGTATTTT. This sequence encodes CSVEGRGSADTQYF.